One T cell receptor beta chain is described in this entry. The target of this receptor is not known. The CDR3 does not close with the conserved phenylalanine or tryptophan, likely indicating a read error. The record originates from a study of molecular identifiers for immune sequencing clone quantification (dated by TCRdb to between 2017 and 2018). In the study overall: In a replicate experiment, RNA from 20,000 or 100,000 naive CD8 T cells was split into five aliquots, four of which were sequenced. The study was a methods study using CD8 T cells to benchmark molecular-identifier clustering-based TCR repertoire sequencing (MIDCIRS) and TCR RNA copy counting. The paper's findings and limits, for the study overall: Spiked-in Jurkat TCR RNA equivalent to a single cell was reported to be detectable even among fewer than 1.2 million naive CD8 T cells. Clones above 20 RNA copies held over 97% of molecules in CMV-specific effector cells but under 1% in naive cells. The naive libraries included spiked-in Jurkat TCR RNA (roughly ten copies' worth), and this Jurkat TCR RNA is not part of the donor repertoire. Highly expanded clone sizes could be underestimated because identical TCR molecules may share a barcode. Without barcode sub-clustering, chimeric consensus sequences inflated TCR diversity; chimeras reached as high as 47%. Modeling indicated approximately 3.1 TCR RNA copies recovered per cell, compared with about 9.7 by digital PCR, which implies a capture efficiency of approximately 30%.

Libraries of naive CD8 T cells were built from around 18,000 to 910,000 sorted cells, with 10%, 30% or 50% of the purified RNA used. On a BD FACSAria II, naive CD8 T cells were FACS-sorted as CD8+CD4-CCR7+CD45RA+ and collected into RLT Plus buffer. Detection sensitivity was tested by spiking Jurkat RNA equal to some 11 TCR copies' worth into samples containing 20,000-1,000,000 naive CD8 T cells. CD8 T cells were enriched using RosetteSep CD8+ T Cell Enrichment Cocktail and Ficoll-Paque, and the enriched cells then underwent ACK red cell lysis. The V and J ends are trimmed by 2 bases and 2 bases, leaving 13 bases between them. The CDR3 has 15 amino acids, counting both end residues. Of the read, only the CDR3 DNA is kept; its 45 bases are in frame from base 1. The library was produced with PCR. TCRdb shows the sequencer as NextSeq 500. Bulk TCR libraries were made following a previously described method, with the TCR primers given in Table S5. Total RNA was purified with the Qiagen AllPrep DNA/RNA kit. Before analysis, reads from multiple sequencing runs of the same library were pooled. The study's own analysis went as follows. Reads were retained only if their TCR constant sequence matched exactly, and those retained reads were trimmed to 150 nt and grouped according to their 12-nt molecular barcodes. Within each barcode group, reads were sub-clustered at a 15% Levenshtein threshold, and quality-weighted consensus sequences were built per RNA molecule. Non-functional sequences were removed, as were lower-count sequences one edit away from another. On the basis of fitting two negative binomial distributions, barcode sub-clusters with fewer than 20% of the maximum read count were discarded. Clones were called with MiXCR by TCRdb after fastp trimmed the public reads at Q25, and only in-frame beta chains were retained. CDR3 protein sequences are deduplicated, and each keeps its most common genes and DNA. The V and J calls and clone size come from TCRdb's table, not from the authors' own analysis. This sample is represented by a few hundred thousand distinct CDR3 sequences; under 25% of them were singletons. The ten top clones hold 0.74% of the sample.

The sequence was obtained from a human donor in good health. Some libraries in this study had Jurkat cell RNA spiked in. The sequence joins TRBV12-3 or TRBV12-4 to TRBJ2-7; the D call is possibly TRBD1 or TRBD2, each sharing 6 bases. Specimen: naive CD8+ T cells from blood, with Jurkat cell RNA spiked in. This specimen's cell subset or site label, per the study, means: FACS-sorted CD8+CD4-CCR7+CD45RA+ naive T cells. The DNA reads TGTGCCAGCAGTTTAAGGGGGGACCCAGCCTACGAGCAGTACTCC. This translates into CASSLRGDPAYEQYS.